Following are 25 T cell receptor beta chains from one sample sequenced in a study of blood T cell repertoires in COVID-19. Profiling relied on immunoSEQ multiplex PCR, and the TCRdb table lists in-frame clones only, not all of them. The sample holds a few hundred thousand clones, approximately 89% seen once. Material for sequencing was peripheral blood. These receptors were collected from a woman aged 60-70 years with COVID-19, enrolled during active disease.

The rearrangement links TRBV4-1 to TRBJ2-7; perhaps TRBD2 as D (6 bases). CDR3 length equals 17 residues. Germline values: CDR1 MGHRA, CDR2 YSYEKL. V shed 0 bases and J shed 0 bases, with 15 bases lying between them. In nucleotides, the CDR3 is TGCGCCAGCAGCCAAGACCGAGCAGTGGGGGGCTCCTACGAGCAGTACTTC. As protein: CASSQDRAVGGSYEQYF.

This clone was counted a few times. The chain couples TRBV6-6 to TRBJ2-7, with D perhaps TRBD2 (6 bases). V lost 7 bases and J 6 bases, leaving 13 bases between the germline ends. The CDR3 loop spans 12 amino acids. Germline loops: CDR1 MNHNY, CDR2 SVGAGI (reference sequence). The CDR3 region is CASTVQGGEQYF. The CDR3 nucleotides read TGTGCCAGCACCGTCCAGGGAGGCGAGCAGTACTTC.

The chain couples TRBV19 to TRBJ1-1; D not resolved. The CDR3 loop spans 14 amino acids. Germline loops: CDR1 LNHDA, CDR2 SQIVND (reference sequence). The ends were cut back, 7 bases at V and 6 bases at J, with 18 bases in the middle. This chain's CDR3 is CASKAQALEAEAFF. As DNA, the CDR3 is TGTGCCAGTAAGGCGCAGGCCTTGGAGGCTGAAGCTTTCTTT.

This chain joins TRBV6-5 and TRBJ2-7; 7 bases are shared with TRBD1. The length of the CDR3 is 14 residues. CDR1 is MNHEY and CDR2 is SVGAGI in the germline V gene. V lost 10 bases, J lost 0 bases, and 9 bases stayed unmatched. CDR3 nucleotides: TGTGCCATCAGCACGGGACAGTACTCCTACGAGCAGTACTTC. Its translation is CAISTGQYSYEQYF.

The J gene is TRBJ2-5, the V gene TRBV4-1, with 9 bases aligning to TRBD1. CDR3 length equals 14 residues. V lost 4 bases to trimming and J lost 7 bases; unmatched junction nucleotides: 7. Germline CDR1 reads MGHRA; CDR2 reads YSYEKL. CDR3 region: CASSPGQGVGTQYF. The CDR3 nucleotides read TGCGCCAGCAGCCCGGGACAGGGAGTAGGGACCCAGTACTTC.

The chain uses TRBV5-1 and TRBJ1-2; D remains unclear. This CDR3 spans 14 amino acids. V was pared by 0 bases and J by 8 bases, with 14 bases between. Germline lookup yields CDR1 SGHRS and CDR2 YFSETQ. CDR3 sequence: CASSLAPGMEGYTF. CDR3 DNA sequence: TGCGCCAGCAGCTTGGCGCCGGGAATGGAGGGCTACACCTTC. Supplemented by reference TRBV5-1 and TRBJ1-2, the full variable domain reads KAGVTQTPRYLIKTRGQQVTLSCSPISGHRSVSWYQQTPGQGLQFLFEYFSETQRNKGNFPGRFSGRQFSNSRSEMNVSTLELGDSALYLCASSLAPGMEGYTFGSGTRLTVV.

The chain is built from TRBV4-1 and TRBJ2-7; 8 nucleotides align to TRBD2. Germline V lookup: CDR1 MGHRA, CDR2 YSYEKL. The CDR3 covers 15 residues. V lost 1 base, J lost 3 bases, and 5 bases stayed unmatched. CDR3 bases: TGCGCCAGCAGCCAAGCTGGGACTAGAAACTACGAGCAGTACTTC. Its protein product is CASSQAGTRNYEQYF.

This rearrangement joins TRBV28 to TRBJ1-2, with a weak D call TRBD1 (6 bases). Germline values: CDR1 MDHEN, CDR2 SYDVKM. The CDR3 sequence is 12 residues long. V lost 8 bases to trimming and J lost 4 bases, with 11 bases between them. Written as DNA, the CDR3 is TGTGCCAGCGACTCGGACAGCTATGGCTACACCTTC. Protein: CASDSDSYGYTF.

This chain joins TRBV7-9 and TRBJ2-1, with TRBD2 matching 8 bases. The CDR3 has 15 residues. V trimming: 3 bases; J trimming: 5 bases; junction bases outside the gene matches: 6. Germline CDR1 and CDR2: SEHNR and FQNEAQ (reference sequence). DNA for the CDR3: TGTGCCAGCAGCTTCCAGCGGGGGCTGAACAATGAGCAGTTCTTC. It specifies CASSFQRGLNNEQFF. Variable domain in full (rest from reference TRBV7-9 and TRBJ2-1): DTGVSQNPRHKITKRGQNVTFRCDPISEHNRLYWYRQTLGQGPEFLTYFQNEAQLEKSRLLSDRFSAERPKGSFSTLEIQRTEQGDSAMYLCASSFQRGLNNEQFFGPGTRLTVL.

In this sample, this clone turned up a few times. J is TRBJ2-7 and V is TRBV7-2; maybe TRBD2 (6 bases). V was pared by 8 bases and J by 2 bases, with 16 bases between. This CDR3 is built from 14 residues. CDR1 SGHTA and CDR2 FQGNSA come from the germline V gene. This CDR3 is CASAYGGSAYEQYF. In DNA form, the CDR3 reads TGTGCCAGCGCCTACGGGGGATCGGCCTACGAGCAGTACTTC.

V gene TRBV3-1 (or the pseudogene TRBV3-2) combines with J gene TRBJ1-1; D gene unclear. The CDR3 is 16 amino acids. The V and J ends lost 4 bases and 8 bases respectively, with 23 bases between them. The germline V gene encodes CDR1 LGHDT and CDR2 YNNKEL (reference sequence). This chain's CDR3 is CASSLPPGGRSQEAFF. The CDR3, as DNA: TGTGCCAGCAGCCTCCCCCCGGGAGGGCGTTCGCAGGAAGCTTTCTTT.

This sequence joins TRBV27 and TRBJ1-2; tentatively, D is TRBD1 (5 bases). CDR3 length equals 14 residues. Trimming stripped 6 bases from V and 0 bases from J, with 11 bases between. Germline CDR1 is MNHEY and CDR2 is SMNVEV (reference sequence). CDR3 amino acids: CASSGQTANYGYTF. The DNA for the CDR3 is TGTGCCAGCAGCGGTCAGACAGCTAACTATGGCTACACCTTC.

A remark on this clone: The same CDR3 can be traced to other DNA sequences in this sample. The chain joins TRBV11-2 to TRBJ1-2; maybe TRBD1 (5 bases). The CDR3 extends over 13 amino acids. Germline CDR1 and CDR2: SGHAT and FQNNGV. With 2 bases removed from V and 6 bases from J, the gap between germline ends came to 10 bases. The CDR3: CASSLRGTDGYTF. CDR3 sequence (DNA): TGTGCCAGCAGCTTACGGGGGACTGATGGCTACACCTTC.

The rearrangement joins TRBV29-1 to TRBJ1-2; D might be TRBD1 (5 bases). The CDR3 extends over 13 amino acids. Germline CDR1 reads SQVTM; CDR2 reads ANQGSEA. Trimming pared 1 base from V and 7 bases from J, leaving 13 bases between. For the CDR3, the DNA is TGCAGCGTTGAAGTAGTAGCGGGGGGTGGCTACACCTTC. Its translation is CSVEVVAGGGYTF. Drawing the rest from reference TRBV29-1 and TRBJ1-2, the complete variable domain is SAVISQKPSRDICQRGTSLTIQCQVDSQVTMMFWYRQQPGQSLTLIATANQGSEATYESGFVIDKFPISRPNLTFSTLTVSNMSPEDSSIYLCSVEVVAGGGYTFGSGTRLTVV.

The rearrangement uses TRBV7-3 and TRBJ2-2; 10 bases match TRBD2. In germline, CDR1 is SGHTA, CDR2 FQGTGA. The length of the CDR3 is 16 residues. With V trimmed by 4 bases and J by 6 bases, 8 bases remained unmatched. Written as DNA, the CDR3 is TGTGCCAGCAGCTCTCGGGTAGCGGGGGGATCCGGGGAGCTGTTTTTT. It specifies CASSSRVAGGSGELFF.

This clone has a single count. The genes are TRBV2 and TRBJ1-5; D is unclear. The V gene lost 4 bases and the J gene lost 7 bases, with 17 bases spanning the gap. From germline, CDR1 is SNHLY and CDR2 FYNNEI. This CDR3 spans 15 amino acids. This CDR3 reads CASSGEHGGEQPQHF. CDR3 DNA: TGTGCCAGCAGTGGTGAGCACGGAGGTGAACAGCCCCAGCATTTT.

This chain links TRBV3-1 (or the pseudogene TRBV3-2) with TRBJ1-6; 8 bases match TRBD1. This CDR3 contains 15 residues. Germline V lookup: CDR1 LGHDT, CDR2 YNNKEL (reference sequence). V was clipped by 4 bases and J by 9 bases; unmatched bases: 8. The CDR3 loop reads CASSPRTGGVSPLHF. The CDR3 nucleotides are TGTGCCAGCAGCCCCCGCACAGGGGGGGTTTCACCCCTCCACTTT.

CDR3 loop: CASSPRGGTALTDTQYF. The CDR3 DNA sequence: TGTGCCAGCAGCCCGAGGGGGGGGACCGCACTCACAGATACGCAGTATTTT. The chain joins TRBV5-6 to TRBJ2-3; D may be TRBD2 (7 bases). This CDR3 spans 17 amino acids. Looked up from germline, CDR1 is SGHDT and CDR2 is YYEEEE. The V end lost 4 bases, the J end lost 2 bases, and 20 bases lay between the germline ends.

V is TRBV5-5 and J is TRBJ1-1, with 9 bases aligning to TRBD1. Germline trimming cut 3 bases from V and 0 bases from J; bases unmatched to any gene: 3. This CDR3 has 15 residues. Germline CDR1 reads SGHKS; CDR2 reads YYEKEE (reference sequence). CDR3 protein: CASSWWTGVNTEAFF. The CDR3 nucleotides read TGTGCCAGCAGCTGGTGGACAGGGGTGAACACTGAAGCTTTCTTT.

The genes are TRBV6-2 or TRBV6-3 and TRBJ1-6; D unresolved. The CDR3 covers 16 residues. Per the germline V gene, CDR1 is MNHEY and CDR2 is SVGEGT. V was cut by 2 bases and J by 10 bases, with 18 bases left in between. The CDR3 nucleotides are TGTGCCAGCAGTTACCACCGGACCGGAGAGGGATCACCCCTCCACTTT. Residues: CASSYHRTGEGSPLHF.

V is TRBV19 and J is TRBJ2-7; D may be TRBD1 (5 bases). Germline-derived CDR1 and CDR2 are LNHDA and SQIVND (reference sequence). The CDR3 spans 17 residues. The V gene lost 0 bases and the J gene lost 7 bases, with 22 bases spanning the gap. DNA of the CDR3: TGTGCCAGTAGTATAGACCCGGGCGCCTTGGGGCGTAAAGAGCAGTACTTC. Translated: CASSIDPGALGRKEQYF.

This clone showed up just once. This chain connects TRBV4-2 to TRBJ1-1; possibly TRBD1 for D (6 bases). CDR3 length: 14 amino acids. Per germline, CDR1 LGHNA and CDR2 YNFKEQ. V lost 8 bases and J lost 4, with 17 bases in between. The DNA of the CDR3 is TGTGCCAGCGCGGACCAGGGGATCCCCACTGAAGCTTTCTTT. Protein: CASADQGIPTEAFF.

The V gene is TRBV28, the J gene TRBJ1-1; D remains ambiguous. Germline loops: CDR1 MDHEN, CDR2 SYDVKM. The CDR3 runs 14 residues. Deletions cut 6 bases from V and 0 bases from J, with 11 bases between. CDR3 sequence: CASRSDILNTEAFF. As DNA, the CDR3 is TGTGCCAGCAGATCTGACATATTGAACACTGAAGCTTTCTTT.

The rearrangement links TRBV9 to TRBJ2-6, with unresolved D. This CDR3 has 16 amino acids. V lost 0 bases and J lost 4, with 11 bases in between. In germline, CDR1 is SGDLS, CDR2 YYNGEE. CDR3 in amino acids: CASSVESIPGANVLTF. CDR3 coding DNA: TGTGCCAGCAGCGTAGAGAGTATACCCGGGGCCAACGTCCTGACTTTC.

The chain links TRBV6-2 or TRBV6-3 to TRBJ1-1; D gene unclear. Germline values: CDR1 MNHEY, CDR2 SVGEGT. Deletions cut 4 bases from V and 0 bases from J, with 12 bases between. The CDR3 covers 15 residues. CDR3 residues: CASSSERVVNTEAFF. As DNA, the CDR3 is TGTGCCAGCAGTTCGGAGAGGGTGGTGAACACTGAAGCTTTCTTT.